This T cell receptor beta chain is from a study of CD8 T cells in ankylosing spondylitis listed by TCRdb under 2017. Looking at the study overall: T cell receptor beta repertoires were profiled in healthy donors and ankylosing spondylitis patients so that disease-linked TCR variants could be found. The full study cohort comprised around 25 ankylosing spondylitis patients and 110 or so healthy donors. Peripheral blood was sampled, and synovial fluid was also collected from ankylosing spondylitis patients. The paper's findings and limits, for the study overall: In peripheral blood, the disease-linked clones were found at relatively low frequencies and had a CD8+ phenotype. The disease-linked clones were reported as significantly enriched in matched synovial fluid samples from ankylosing spondylitis patients. Some motif variants were previously reported in synovial fluid and blood of reactive arthritis patients, suggesting common disease-initiation mechanisms. A TCR beta motif made up of several highly homologous amino acid variants appeared to be characteristic of blood from ankylosing spondylitis patients.

With regard to this clonotype: Its recognized antigen is unknown. Being one base from a much bigger clone, this may be a read error.

Looking up the germline V gene (reference sequence) yields CDR1 DFQATT and CDR2 SNEGSKA. Including cysteine and phenylalanine, the CDR3 has 13 amino acids. The sequence is cut down to CDR3 DNA, 39 bases in frame from base 1. V loses 5 bases, J loses 2 bases, and the germline ends lie 12 bases apart. The sequencer listed for this sample is Illumina HiSeq 2500. Quantitative 5'-RACE with molecular barcodes was used to prepare TCR beta libraries. For the original study's pipeline: To identify disease-linked TCR variants, a new computational method was used, one built on a probabilistic model of VDJ rearrangement. Clones were called with MiXCR by TCRdb after fastp trimmed the public reads at Q25, and only in-frame beta chains were retained. When rows share a CDR3 protein, they turn into one entry using the most common DNA and genes. TCRdb, not the original authors, processed these V and J calls. This sample comprises 150,000 to 200,000 distinct CDR3 sequences, 10% to 15% of them detected only once. Jointly, the top ten make up about 10% of the sample.

The receptor was isolated from a female donor with ankylosing spondylitis or in good health (not recorded which). The sample consisted of blood, either unsorted or a sorted T cell fraction (not recorded which). Recombination linked TRBV20-1 to TRBJ1-2; TRBD1 might be the D gene, on 5 matching bases. The nucleotide sequence reads as follows: TGCAGTGCTGCCGGGACGACCAACTATGGCTACACCTTC. It is translated as CSAAGTTNYGYTF.